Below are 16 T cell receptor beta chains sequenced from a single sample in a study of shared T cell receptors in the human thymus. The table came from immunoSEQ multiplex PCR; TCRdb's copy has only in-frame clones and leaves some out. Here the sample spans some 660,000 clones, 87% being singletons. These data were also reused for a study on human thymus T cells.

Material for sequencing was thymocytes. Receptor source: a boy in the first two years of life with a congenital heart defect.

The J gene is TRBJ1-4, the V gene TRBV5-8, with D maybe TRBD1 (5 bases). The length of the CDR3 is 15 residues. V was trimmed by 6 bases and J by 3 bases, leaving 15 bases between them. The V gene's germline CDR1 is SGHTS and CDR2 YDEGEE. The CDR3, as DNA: TGTGCCAGCAAGAGCAGGGCCGGTTCTAATGAAAAACTGTTTTTT. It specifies CASKSRAGSNEKLFF.

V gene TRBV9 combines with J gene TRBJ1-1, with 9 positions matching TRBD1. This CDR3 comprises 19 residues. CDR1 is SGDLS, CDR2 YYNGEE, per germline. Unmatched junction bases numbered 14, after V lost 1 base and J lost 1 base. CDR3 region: CASSVIPEPPGQGNTEAFF. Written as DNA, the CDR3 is TGTGCCAGCAGCGTAATACCCGAACCTCCGGGACAGGGGAACACTGAAGCTTTCTTT.

This CDR3 reads CASSLWANRLENQPQHF. Here the CDR3 DNA reads TGTGCCAGCAGCTTGTGGGCCAACAGATTAGAAAATCAGCCCCAGCATTTT. This chain links TRBV7-2 with TRBJ1-5; D uncertain. The CDR3 sequence is 17 residues long. CDR1 and CDR2 (germline): SGHTA, FQGNSA. V gave up 3 bases and J gave up 4 bases, with 19 bases separating them.

The CDR3 sequence: CASSPGQQETQYF. CDR3 bases: TGTGCCAGCAGCCCGGGACAGCAAGAGACCCAGTACTTC. V usage is TRBV11-2 and J usage is TRBJ2-5; 7 bases are a match to TRBD1. Unmatched junction bases numbered 2, after V lost 5 bases and J lost 2 bases. The CDR3 runs to 13 residues. Germline CDR1 SGHAT, CDR2 FQNNGV.

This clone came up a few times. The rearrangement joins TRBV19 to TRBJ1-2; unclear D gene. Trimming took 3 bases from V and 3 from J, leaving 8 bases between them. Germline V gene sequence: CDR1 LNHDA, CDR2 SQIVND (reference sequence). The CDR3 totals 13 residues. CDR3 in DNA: TGTGCCAGTAGTATTCTCACGGACTATGGCTACACCTTC. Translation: CASSILTDYGYTF.

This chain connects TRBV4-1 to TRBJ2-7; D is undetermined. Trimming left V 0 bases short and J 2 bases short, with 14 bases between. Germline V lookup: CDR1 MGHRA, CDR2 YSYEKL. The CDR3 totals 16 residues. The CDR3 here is CASSQELNQRAYEQYF. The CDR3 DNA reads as TGCGCCAGCAGCCAAGAGTTGAACCAGCGTGCCTACGAGCAGTACTTC.

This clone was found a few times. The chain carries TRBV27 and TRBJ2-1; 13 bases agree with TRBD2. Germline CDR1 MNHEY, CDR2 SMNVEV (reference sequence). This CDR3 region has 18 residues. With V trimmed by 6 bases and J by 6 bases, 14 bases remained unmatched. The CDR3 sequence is CASRAGTSGVRVTNEQFF. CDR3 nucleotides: TGTGCCAGCAGAGCCGGGACTAGCGGGGTTCGGGTTACCAATGAGCAGTTCTTC.

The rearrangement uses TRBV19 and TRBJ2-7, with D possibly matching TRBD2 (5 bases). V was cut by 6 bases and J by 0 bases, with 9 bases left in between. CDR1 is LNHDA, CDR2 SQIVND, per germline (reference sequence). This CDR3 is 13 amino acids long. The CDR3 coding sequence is TGTGCCAGTAGATCCGGGATCTCCTACGAGCAGTACTTC. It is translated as CASRSGISYEQYF.

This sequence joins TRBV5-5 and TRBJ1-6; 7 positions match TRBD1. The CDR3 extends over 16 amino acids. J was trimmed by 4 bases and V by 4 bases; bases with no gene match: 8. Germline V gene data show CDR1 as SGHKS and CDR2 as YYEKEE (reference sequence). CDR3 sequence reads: CASSSTGATYNSPLHF. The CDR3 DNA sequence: TGTGCCAGCAGCAGTACAGGGGCTACTTATAATTCACCCCTCCACTTT.

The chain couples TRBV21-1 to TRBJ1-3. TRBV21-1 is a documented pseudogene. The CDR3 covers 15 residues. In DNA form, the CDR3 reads TGTGCCAGCAGCAAAGTCATCGGGTCTGGAAACACCATATATTTT. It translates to CASSKVIGSGNTIYF.

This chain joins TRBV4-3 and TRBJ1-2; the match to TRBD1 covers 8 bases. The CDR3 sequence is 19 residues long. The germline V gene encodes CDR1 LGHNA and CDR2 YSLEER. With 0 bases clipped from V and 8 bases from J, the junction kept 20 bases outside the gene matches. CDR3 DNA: TGCGCCAGCAGCCAAGATCCGTGTACGACAGGGGACGACCTGCAGGGCTACACCTTC. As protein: CASSQDPCTTGDDLQGYTF.

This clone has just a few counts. CDR3 bases: TGTGCCAGCAGCCAAGAAAAGTCTAGCGGGAGATACACAGATACGCAGTATTTT. This gives the protein CASSQEKSSGRYTDTQYF. This chain joins TRBV4-2 and TRBJ2-3; 10 positions agree with TRBD2. This CDR3 has 18 residues. V dropped 0 bases and J dropped 2; count of bases not matched to a gene: 8. Germline V CDR1 and CDR2: LGHNA, YNFKEQ.

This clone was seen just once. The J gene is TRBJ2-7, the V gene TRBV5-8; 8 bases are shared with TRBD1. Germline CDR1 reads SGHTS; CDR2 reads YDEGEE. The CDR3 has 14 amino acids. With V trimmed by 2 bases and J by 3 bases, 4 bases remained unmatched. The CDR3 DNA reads TGTGCCAGCAGCTTAAGGGACAGGTTCTACGAGCAGTACTTC. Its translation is CASSLRDRFYEQYF. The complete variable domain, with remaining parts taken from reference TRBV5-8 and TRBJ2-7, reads EAGVTQSPTHLIKTRGQQATLRCSPISGHTSVYWYQQALGLGLQFLLWYDEGEERNRGNFPPRFSGRQFPNYSSELNVNALELEDSALYLCASSLRDRFYEQYFGPGTRLTVT.

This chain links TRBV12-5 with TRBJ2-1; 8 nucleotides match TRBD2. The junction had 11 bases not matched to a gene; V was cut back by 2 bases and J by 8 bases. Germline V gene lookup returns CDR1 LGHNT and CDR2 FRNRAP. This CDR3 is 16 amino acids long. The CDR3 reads CASGLILGGAPDEQFF. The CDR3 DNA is TGTGCTAGTGGTTTGATTCTCGGGGGGGCCCCGGATGAGCAGTTCTTC.

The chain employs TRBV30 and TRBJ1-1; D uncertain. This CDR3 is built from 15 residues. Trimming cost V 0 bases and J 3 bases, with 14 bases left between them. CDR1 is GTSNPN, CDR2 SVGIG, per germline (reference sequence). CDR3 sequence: CAWSVIRGEDTEAFF. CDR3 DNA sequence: TGTGCCTGGAGTGTAATACGGGGAGAGGACACTGAAGCTTTCTTT.

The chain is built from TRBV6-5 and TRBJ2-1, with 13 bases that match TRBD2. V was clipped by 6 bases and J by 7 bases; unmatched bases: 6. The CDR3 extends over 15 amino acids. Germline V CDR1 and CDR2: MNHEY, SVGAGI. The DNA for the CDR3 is TGTGCCAGCAGCCAGGGACTAGCGGGACCAAATGAGCAGTTCTTC. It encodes CASSQGLAGPNEQFF.